This T cell receptor (beta chain) was found in a study of T cell repertoires in cytomegalovirus infection. Study in general: Public TCR beta signatures indicated both CMV infection and matching HLA type.

TCRdb re-called the reads with MiXCR, one entry per CDR3 protein. This sample has about 300,000 distinct CDR3 sequences, with roughly 9.3% found just once. At least ten counts were recorded for this clonotype. Its matching antigen is unknown. General observations from the study: Adding up the frequency of public TCR beta families identified people who carried CMV plus the relevant HLA. CMV-specific HLA-C-restricted TCR beta clonotypes dominated the ex vivo response.

Germline loops: CDR1 SEHNR, CDR2 FQNEAQ (reference sequence). Trimming pared 6 bases from V and 0 bases from J, leaving 10 bases between. The CDR3 is 14 residues long. Sequenced input: PBMCs. The V gene is TRBV7-9, the J gene TRBJ2-3; the D is unclear. The clonotype originates from a human donor in good health (CMV status not recorded). Some clones in this sample may be carry-over from other donors' samples. CDR3 loop: CASRPTASTDTQYF. The CDR3 DNA is TGTGCCAGCAGGCCGACGGCTAGCACAGATACGCAGTATTTT.